This T cell receptor beta chain is drawn from a study of CD8 T cells in ankylosing spondylitis. Findings and caveats of the study: Disease-linked clones were CD8+ and relatively rare in peripheral blood. A TCR beta motif made of several highly homologous variants seemed typical of ankylosing spondylitis blood. Disease-linked clones were reportedly significantly enriched in matched ankylosing spondylitis synovial fluid. A subset of motif variants has previously been described in the synovial fluid and blood of reactive arthritis.

Quantitative 5'-RACE with molecular barcodes produced the TCR beta libraries. MiXCR, applied by TCRdb to the 5' RACE reads, yields one record per CDR3 protein. The table has approximately 550,000 distinct CDR3 sequences, 10% to 15% seen once; the top ten hold 6.8%. Germline V lookup: CDR1 LGHDT, CDR2 YNNKEL (reference sequence). Trimming took 0 bases from V and 7 from J, leaving 13 bases between them. The CDR3 extends over 15 amino acids. As regards this clonotype: The target antigen is unknown.

This sequence was found in a male donor with ankylosing spondylitis. Sequenced: blood, either unsorted or a sorted T cell fraction (not recorded which). J is TRBJ2-1 and V is TRBV3-1; D perhaps matches TRBD2 (6 bases). The CDR3 region is CASSQDATRENEQFF. For the CDR3, the DNA is TGTGCCAGCAGCCAAGATGCGACTAGAGAGAATGAGCAGTTCTTC.